Listed below are T cell receptor beta chains from one sample, sequenced in a study of T cells in Graves' hyperthyroidism and ophthalmopathy. MiXCR, applied by TCRdb to the multiplex PCR reads, yields one record per CDR3 protein. Of 370,000 or so distinct CDR3 sequences listed, around 16% are singletons. Sequenced sample: blood. The receptors shown here come from a woman aged 18-29 years with Graves' hyperthyroidism that later progressed to Graves' ophthalmopathy. Both conserved end residues are part of each CDR3. Fields, in order: V gene, J gene, D gene, clone size, CDR3 protein, CDR3 DNA. The D gene is left open where the match is weak. Some rows mark clone size as missing; the rest say once, few, many or name a class of expanded clone.

v_call: TRBV20-1
j_call: TRBJ2-7
d_call: -
clone_size: few
cdr3_aa: CSAREIDRGGYEQYF
cdr3_nt: TGCAGTGCTAGGGAAATAGACCGGGGAGGCTACGAGCAGTACTTC

v_call: TRBV27
j_call: TRBJ2-3
d_call: -
clone_size: -
cdr3_aa: CASMDTDTQYF
cdr3_nt: TGTGCCAGTATGGACACAGATACGCAGTATTTT

v_call: TRBV20-1
j_call: TRBJ1-1
d_call: -
clone_size: many
cdr3_aa: CSATIRQTEAFF
cdr3_nt: TGCAGTGCTACCATTCGACAGACTGAAGCTTTCTTT

v_call: TRBV15
j_call: TRBJ2-7
d_call: TRBD1
clone_size: many
cdr3_aa: CATSRAGQGIGEQYF
cdr3_nt: TGTGCCACCAGCAGAGCGGGACAGGGGATAGGTGAGCAGTACTTC

v_call: TRBV28
j_call: TRBJ2-1
d_call: -
clone_size: many
cdr3_aa: CASTPRVRGLHEQFF
cdr3_nt: TGTGCCAGCACCCCTCGGGTACGGGGATTGCATGAGCAGTTCTTC

v_call: TRBV20-1
j_call: TRBJ1-3
d_call: -
clone_size: many
cdr3_aa: CSARSVSRNTIYF
cdr3_nt: TGCAGTGCTAGGTCCGTTTCGCGAAACACCATATATTTT

v_call: TRBV28
j_call: TRBJ1-1
d_call: TRBD1
clone_size: many
cdr3_aa: CASSDGQGGNTEAFF
cdr3_nt: TGTGCCAGCAGCGATGGACAGGGGGGGAACACTGAAGCTTTCTTT

v_call: TRBV6-1
j_call: TRBJ1-2
d_call: -
clone_size: -
cdr3_aa: CASSVRPEGGYTF
cdr3_nt: TGTGCCAGCAGTGTGCGGCCGGAGGGTGGCTACACCTTC

v_call: TRBV28
j_call: TRBJ2-6
d_call: TRBD1
clone_size: -
cdr3_aa: CASRKTGGASGANVLTF
cdr3_nt: TGTGCCAGCCGAAAAACAGGGGGCGCGTCTGGGGCCAACGTCCTGACTTTC

v_call: TRBV5-1
j_call: TRBJ2-6
d_call: -
clone_size: few
cdr3_aa: CASSLRRASGANVLTF
cdr3_nt: TGCGCCAGCAGCTTGAGGAGGGCGTCTGGGGCCAACGTCCTGACTTTC

v_call: TRBV5-1
j_call: TRBJ2-5
d_call: TRBD1
clone_size: -
cdr3_aa: CASSRTGGPETQYF
cdr3_nt: TGCGCCAGCAGCAGGACAGGGGGTCCGGAGACCCAGTACTTC

v_call: TRBV28
j_call: TRBJ2-7
d_call: TRBD2
clone_size: many
cdr3_aa: CASSPLGLAGREQYF
cdr3_nt: TGTGCCAGCAGTCCCCTCGGACTAGCGGGAAGAGAGCAGTACTTC

v_call: TRBV2
j_call: TRBJ2-7
d_call: TRBD1
clone_size: many
cdr3_aa: CASSEVPFPGQGYF
cdr3_nt: TGTGCCAGCAGTGAAGTGCCCTTCCCGGGACAGGGGTACTTC

v_call: TRBV12-3/TRBV12-4
j_call: TRBJ1-2
d_call: -
clone_size: many
cdr3_aa: CASSLGQANYGYTF
cdr3_nt: TGTGCCAGCAGTTTAGGGCAAGCTAACTATGGCTACACCTTC

v_call: TRBV28
j_call: TRBJ2-4
d_call: -
clone_size: few
cdr3_aa: CASSLEKRTLAKNIQYF
cdr3_nt: TGTGCCAGCAGTTTAGAAAAAAGGACCCTGGCCAAAAACATTCAGTACTTC

v_call: TRBV20-1
j_call: TRBJ1-1
d_call: TRBD1
clone_size: many
cdr3_aa: CSATSSPTPGQGNTEAFF
cdr3_nt: TGCAGTGCTACAAGCTCCCCTACTCCGGGACAGGGGAACACTGAAGCTTTCTTT

v_call: TRBV4-1
j_call: TRBJ2-1
d_call: -
clone_size: few
cdr3_aa: CASSGMTDRPNNEQFF
cdr3_nt: TGCGCCAGCAGCGGGATGACAGACCGGCCAAACAATGAGCAGTTCTTC

v_call: TRBV13
j_call: TRBJ2-7
d_call: -
clone_size: -
cdr3_aa: CASSLVRTGGAHSYEQYF
cdr3_nt: TGTGCCAGCAGCTTAGTGAGGACTGGCGGGGCTCACTCCTACGAGCAGTACTTC

v_call: TRBV9
j_call: TRBJ1-1
d_call: -
clone_size: many
cdr3_aa: CASSLRDRPTEAFF
cdr3_nt: TGTGCCAGCAGCCTCCGTGACAGGCCCACCGAAGCTTTCTTT

v_call: TRBV30
j_call: TRBJ2-3
d_call: -
clone_size: many
cdr3_aa: CAWSIGQYTDTQYF
cdr3_nt: TGTGCCTGGAGTATAGGACAGTACACAGATACGCAGTATTTT

v_call: TRBV29-1
j_call: TRBJ2-5
d_call: TRBD1
clone_size: many
cdr3_aa: CSAGGTGGTTTQYF
cdr3_nt: TGCAGCGCAGGAGGAACAGGGGGTACCACGACCCAGTACTTC

v_call: TRBV19
j_call: TRBJ2-3
d_call: -
clone_size: few
cdr3_aa: CASSIWEDTQYF
cdr3_nt: TGTGCCAGTAGTATCTGGGAAGATACGCAGTATTTT

v_call: TRBV20-1
j_call: TRBJ2-7
d_call: TRBD2
clone_size: many
cdr3_aa: CSATRIPGLSDYEQYF
cdr3_nt: TGCAGTGCCACCCGAATACCGGGACTAAGCGACTACGAGCAGTACTTC

v_call: TRBV24-1
j_call: TRBJ2-7
d_call: TRBD2
clone_size: many
cdr3_aa: CATSGTSGSVDEQYF
cdr3_nt: TGTGCCACCAGCGGCACTAGCGGGAGTGTTGACGAGCAGTACTTC

v_call: TRBV20-1
j_call: TRBJ1-3
d_call: TRBD1
clone_size: few
cdr3_aa: CSARDPGQGAFGNTIYF
cdr3_nt: TGCAGTGCTAGAGACCCGGGACAGGGGGCTTTTGGAAACACCATATATTTT

v_call: TRBV6-1
j_call: TRBJ2-5
d_call: -
clone_size: many
cdr3_aa: CASMGGGIETQYF
cdr3_nt: TGTGCCAGCATGGGCGGCGGGATAGAGACCCAGTACTTC

v_call: TRBV28
j_call: TRBJ1-2
d_call: -
clone_size: -
cdr3_aa: CASSIQDSAGYTF
cdr3_nt: TGTGCCAGCAGTATCCAGGACAGCGCCGGCTACACCTTC

v_call: TRBV27
j_call: TRBJ2-7
d_call: -
clone_size: many
cdr3_aa: CASSLGVSEISYEQYF
cdr3_nt: TGTGCCAGCAGTTTAGGCGTGTCGGAGATCTCCTACGAGCAGTACTTC

v_call: TRBV27
j_call: TRBJ2-1
d_call: -
clone_size: many
cdr3_aa: CASSQDREQFF
cdr3_nt: TGTGCCAGCAGTCAAGACAGAGAGCAGTTCTTC

v_call: TRBV24-1
j_call: TRBJ1-1
d_call: TRBD1
clone_size: many
cdr3_aa: CATSDGQGMNTEAFF
cdr3_nt: TGTGCCACCAGTGACGGACAGGGAATGAACACTGAAGCTTTCTTT

v_call: TRBV5-1
j_call: TRBJ2-5
d_call: TRBD2
clone_size: few
cdr3_aa: CASSTSGRIETQYF
cdr3_nt: TGCGCCAGCAGCACTAGCGGGAGGATCGAGACCCAGTACTTC

v_call: TRBV20-1
j_call: TRBJ2-2
d_call: -
clone_size: few
cdr3_aa: CSARERQRYTGELFF
cdr3_nt: TGCAGTGCTAGAGAGAGGCAACGGTACACCGGGGAGCTGTTTTTT

v_call: TRBV7-9
j_call: TRBJ1-3
d_call: TRBD1
clone_size: few
cdr3_aa: CASSLSPGTVSGNTIYF
cdr3_nt: TGTGCCAGCAGCCTAAGTCCCGGGACAGTCTCTGGAAACACCATATATTTT

v_call: TRBV3-1
j_call: TRBJ1-1
d_call: -
clone_size: many
cdr3_aa: CASSRTGQNTEAFF
cdr3_nt: TGTGCCAGCAGCCGAACCGGACAGAACACTGAAGCTTTCTTT

v_call: TRBV10-3
j_call: TRBJ1-2
d_call: -
clone_size: -
cdr3_aa: CAISENPGDGYTF
cdr3_nt: TGTGCCATCAGTGAGAATCCGGGCGATGGCTACACCTTC

v_call: TRBV28
j_call: TRBJ2-5
d_call: -
clone_size: many
cdr3_aa: CASSQGGQETQYF
cdr3_nt: TGTGCCAGTTCACAGGGCGGGCAAGAGACCCAGTACTTC

v_call: TRBV19
j_call: TRBJ1-5
d_call: -
clone_size: few
cdr3_aa: CASSKNLYQPQHF
cdr3_nt: TGTGCCAGTAGTAAAAACTTGTATCAGCCCCAGCATTTT